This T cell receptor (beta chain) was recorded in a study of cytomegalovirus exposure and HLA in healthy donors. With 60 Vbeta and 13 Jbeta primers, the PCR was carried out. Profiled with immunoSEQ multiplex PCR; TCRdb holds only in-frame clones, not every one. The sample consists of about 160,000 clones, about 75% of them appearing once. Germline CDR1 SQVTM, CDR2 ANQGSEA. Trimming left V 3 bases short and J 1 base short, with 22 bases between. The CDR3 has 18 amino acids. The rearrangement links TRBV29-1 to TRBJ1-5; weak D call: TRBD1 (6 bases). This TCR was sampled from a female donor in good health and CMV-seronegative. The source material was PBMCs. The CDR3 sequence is CSVERQALSLGSNQPQHF. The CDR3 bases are TGCAGCGTTGAGAGACAGGCTCTCTCCTTAGGGAGCAATCAGCCCCAGCATTTT.